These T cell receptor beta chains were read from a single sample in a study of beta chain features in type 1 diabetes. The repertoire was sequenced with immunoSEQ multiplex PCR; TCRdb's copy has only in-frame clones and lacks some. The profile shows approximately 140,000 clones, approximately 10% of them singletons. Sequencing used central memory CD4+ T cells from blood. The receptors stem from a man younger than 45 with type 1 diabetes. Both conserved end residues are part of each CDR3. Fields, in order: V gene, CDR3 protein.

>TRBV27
CASSLAGVETQYF
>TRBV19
CAGPAMNTEAFF
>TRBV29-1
CSVGTGTRGSFF
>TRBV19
CASRETGSRETQYF
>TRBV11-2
CASSFTSGGDTQYF
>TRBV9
CASSVGGTGANVLTF
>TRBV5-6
CASSFSGGEAFF
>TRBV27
CASSRERFNTEAFF
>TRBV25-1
CATATGVSNSPLHF
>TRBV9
CASSPPGGVGFTEAFF
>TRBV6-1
CASSVKFGDSSYNEQFF
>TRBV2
CASSVEQSNYGYTF
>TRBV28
CATLGNTETQYF
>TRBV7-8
CASSEGQGDSGANVLTF
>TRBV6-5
CASSIREAGELFF
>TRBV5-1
CASSLDRYQPQHF
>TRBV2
CASSESGSSYEQYF
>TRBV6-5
CASRRDSFPRGGYTF
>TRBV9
CASSPQRGTEAFF
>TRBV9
CASSRDRGLFGYTF
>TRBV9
CASGPAGETQYF
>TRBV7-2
CASSTAGYTINEQFF
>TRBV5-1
CASSLVANAPQETQYF
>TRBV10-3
CAISESVGTDTQYF
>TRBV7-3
CASSLTGDTGELFF
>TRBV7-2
CASRMLGPGQPQHF
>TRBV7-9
CASSAGLIEAFF
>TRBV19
CASSTRSGTDTQYF
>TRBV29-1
CSVRASSRETQYF
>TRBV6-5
CASSYSSPGELFF
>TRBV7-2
CASSSQLAGMGETQYF
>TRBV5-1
CASRSRTESYEQYF